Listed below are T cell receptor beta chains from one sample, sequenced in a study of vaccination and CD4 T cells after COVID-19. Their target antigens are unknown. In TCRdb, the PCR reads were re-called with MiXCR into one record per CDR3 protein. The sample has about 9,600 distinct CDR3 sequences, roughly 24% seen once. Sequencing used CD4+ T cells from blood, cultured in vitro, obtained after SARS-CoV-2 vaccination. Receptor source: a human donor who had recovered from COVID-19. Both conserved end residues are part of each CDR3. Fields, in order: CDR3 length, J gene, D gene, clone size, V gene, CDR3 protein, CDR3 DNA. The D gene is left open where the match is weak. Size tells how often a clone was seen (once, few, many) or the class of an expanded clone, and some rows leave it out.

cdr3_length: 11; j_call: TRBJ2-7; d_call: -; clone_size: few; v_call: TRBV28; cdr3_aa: CASSTPNEQYF; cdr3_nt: TGTGCCAGCAGTACCCCCAACGAGCAGTACTTC
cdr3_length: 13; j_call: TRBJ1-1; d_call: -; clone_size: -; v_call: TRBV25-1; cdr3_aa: CASRLRPNTEAFF; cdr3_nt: TGTGCCAGCAGGTTGCGGCCGAACACTGAAGCTTTCTTT
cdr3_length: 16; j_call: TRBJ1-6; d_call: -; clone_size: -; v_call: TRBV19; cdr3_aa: CASSIAVWETSSPLHF; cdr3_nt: TGTGCCAGTAGTATAGCGGTATGGGAGACTTCTTCACCCCTCCACTTT
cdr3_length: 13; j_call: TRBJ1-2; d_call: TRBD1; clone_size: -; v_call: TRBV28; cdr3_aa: CASSIGQGYGYTF; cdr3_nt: TGTGCCAGCAGTATCGGACAGGGCTATGGCTACACCTTC
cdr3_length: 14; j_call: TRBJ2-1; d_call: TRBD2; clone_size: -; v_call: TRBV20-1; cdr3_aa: CSAHRSSGNNEQFF; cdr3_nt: TGCAGTGCTCATCGTTCTAGCGGGAATAATGAGCAGTTCTTC
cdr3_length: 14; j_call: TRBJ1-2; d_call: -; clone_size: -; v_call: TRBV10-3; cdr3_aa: CAISESTGVGGYTF; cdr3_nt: TGTGCCATCAGTGAGTCTACAGGAGTGGGTGGCTACACCTTC
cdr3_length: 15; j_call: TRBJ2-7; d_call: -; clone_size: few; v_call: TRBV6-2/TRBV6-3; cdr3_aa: CASSTWGDSSVEQYF; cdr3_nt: TGTGCCAGCAGTACTTGGGGGGACAGTTCAGTCGAGCAGTACTTC
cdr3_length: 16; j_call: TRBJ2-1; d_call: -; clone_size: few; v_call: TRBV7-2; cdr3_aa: CASSSATRSSYNEQFF; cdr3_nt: TGTGCCAGCAGCTCCGCTACTAGGAGCTCCTACAATGAGCAGTTCTTC
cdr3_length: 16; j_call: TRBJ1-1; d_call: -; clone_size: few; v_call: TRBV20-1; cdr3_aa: CSARDRGTSRGTEAFF; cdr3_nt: TGCAGTGCTAGAGATCGAGGGACATCGAGGGGGACTGAAGCTTTCTTT
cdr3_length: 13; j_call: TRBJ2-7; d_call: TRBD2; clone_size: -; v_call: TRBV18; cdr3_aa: CASSPPGLGEQYF; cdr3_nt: TGTGCCAGCTCACCACCGGGACTAGGCGAGCAGTACTTC
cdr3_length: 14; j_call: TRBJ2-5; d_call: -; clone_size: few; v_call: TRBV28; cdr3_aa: CASSPLGPGETQYF; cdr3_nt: TGTGCCAGCAGTCCGCTGGGCCCGGGGGAGACCCAGTACTTC
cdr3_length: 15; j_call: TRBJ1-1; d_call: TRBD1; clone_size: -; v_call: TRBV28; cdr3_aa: CASSSLTGVNTEAFF; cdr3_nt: TGTGCCAGCAGTTCGCTGACAGGGGTGAACACTGAAGCTTTCTTT
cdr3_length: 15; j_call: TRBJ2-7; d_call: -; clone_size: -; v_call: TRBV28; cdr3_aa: CASSYGIGGIYEQYF; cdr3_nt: TGTGCCAGCAGTTATGGGATCGGCGGGATATACGAGCAGTACTTC
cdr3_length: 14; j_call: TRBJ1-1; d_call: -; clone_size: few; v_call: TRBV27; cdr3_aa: CASSLRGGRTEAFF; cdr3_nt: TGTGCCAGCAGTTTACGTGGGGGCAGAACTGAAGCTTTCTTT
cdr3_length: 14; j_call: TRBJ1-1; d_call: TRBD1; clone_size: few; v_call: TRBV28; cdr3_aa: CASRPRQGAIEAFF; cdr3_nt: TGTGCCAGCAGACCCCGACAGGGCGCGATTGAAGCTTTCTTT
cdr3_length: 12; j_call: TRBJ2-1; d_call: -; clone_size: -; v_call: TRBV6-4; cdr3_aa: CAVTRPITRGFF; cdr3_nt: TGTGCCGTCACACGCCCCATCACCCGTGGGTTCTTC
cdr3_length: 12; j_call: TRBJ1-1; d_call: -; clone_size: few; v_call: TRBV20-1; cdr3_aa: CSAPYLGTEAFF; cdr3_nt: TGCAGTGCGCCTTACTTGGGAACTGAAGCTTTCTTT
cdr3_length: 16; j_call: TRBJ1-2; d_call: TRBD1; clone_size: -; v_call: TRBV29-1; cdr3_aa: CSVEDPRTGDIYGYTF; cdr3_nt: TGCAGCGTTGAAGATCCCCGGACAGGGGACATCTATGGCTACACCTTC
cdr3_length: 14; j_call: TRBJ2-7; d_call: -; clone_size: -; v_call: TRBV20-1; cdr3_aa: CSAVRTAILARQYF; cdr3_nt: TGCAGTGCCGTAAGGACAGCCATTCTGGCCCGGCAGTACTTC
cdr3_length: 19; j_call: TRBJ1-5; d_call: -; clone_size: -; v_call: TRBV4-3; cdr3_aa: CASSQELRHNPYSNQPQHF; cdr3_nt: TGCGCCAGCAGCCAAGAACTGAGACACAATCCCTATAGCAATCAGCCCCAGCATTTT
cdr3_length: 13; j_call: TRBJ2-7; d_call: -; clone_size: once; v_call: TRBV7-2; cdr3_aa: CASSFGLGYEQYF; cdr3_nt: TGTGCCAGCAGCTTCGGTTTGGGCTACGAGCAGTACTTC
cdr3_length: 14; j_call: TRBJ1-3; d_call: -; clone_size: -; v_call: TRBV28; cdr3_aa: CAADGGAVGNTIYF; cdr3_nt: TGTGCCGCCGATGGGGGGGCGGTGGGAAACACCATATATTTT
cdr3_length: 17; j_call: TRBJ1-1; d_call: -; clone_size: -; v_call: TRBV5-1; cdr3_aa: CASSFSTGPSMNTEAFF; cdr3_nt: TGCGCCAGCAGCTTCTCTACGGGACCCTCGATGAACACTGAAGCTTTCTTT
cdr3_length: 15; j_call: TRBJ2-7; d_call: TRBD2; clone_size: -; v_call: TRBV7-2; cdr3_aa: CASSRGLAGLYEQYF; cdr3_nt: TGTGCCAGCAGCCGGGGACTAGCGGGACTCTACGAGCAGTACTTC
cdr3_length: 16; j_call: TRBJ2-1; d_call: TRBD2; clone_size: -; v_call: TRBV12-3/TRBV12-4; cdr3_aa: CASSLRGGSSYNEQFF; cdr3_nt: TGTGCCAGCAGCCTCCGGGGGGGGAGCTCCTACAATGAGCAGTTCTTC
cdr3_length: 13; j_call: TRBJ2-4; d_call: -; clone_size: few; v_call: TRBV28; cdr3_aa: CASSFGGINIQYF; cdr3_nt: TGTGCCAGCAGTTTCGGGGGCATAAACATTCAGTACTTC
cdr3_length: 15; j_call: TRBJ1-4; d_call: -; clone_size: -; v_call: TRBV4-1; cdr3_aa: CASSLQGRGNEKLFF; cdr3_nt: TGCGCCAGCAGTCTACAGGGTCGAGGAAATGAAAAACTGTTTTTT
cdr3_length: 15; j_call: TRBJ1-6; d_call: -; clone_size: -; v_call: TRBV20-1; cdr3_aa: CGASARGYVNSPLHF; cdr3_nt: TGCGGTGCTAGTGCCCGGGGTTATGTAAATTCACCCCTCCACTTT
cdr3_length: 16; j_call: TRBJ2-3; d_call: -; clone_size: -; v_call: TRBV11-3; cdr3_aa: CASSLRSGRNTDTQYF; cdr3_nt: TGTGCCAGCAGCTTACGGAGCGGTCGGAACACAGATACGCAGTATTTT
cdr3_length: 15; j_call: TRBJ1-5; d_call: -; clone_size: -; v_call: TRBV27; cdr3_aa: CVSSPPGLDRQPQHF; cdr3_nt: TGTGTCAGCAGCCCCCCGGGACTTGATCGTCAGCCCCAGCATTTT
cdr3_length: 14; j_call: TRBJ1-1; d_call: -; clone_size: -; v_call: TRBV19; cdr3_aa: CASRPQAGDTEAFF; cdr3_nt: TGTGCCAGTAGGCCCCAAGCGGGGGACACTGAAGCTTTCTTT
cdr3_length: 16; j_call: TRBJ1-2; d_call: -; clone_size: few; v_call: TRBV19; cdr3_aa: CASSIDHDSGGYGYTF; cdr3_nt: TGTGCCAGTAGTATAGATCACGACTCTGGTGGCTATGGCTACACCTTC
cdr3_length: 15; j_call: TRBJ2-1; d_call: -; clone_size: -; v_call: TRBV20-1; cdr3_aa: CSASSGTVHYNEQFF; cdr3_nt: TGCAGTGCTAGTTCCGGGACTGTACATTACAATGAGCAGTTCTTC
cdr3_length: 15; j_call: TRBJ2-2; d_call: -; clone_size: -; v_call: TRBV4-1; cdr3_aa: CASSQSVGNTGELFF; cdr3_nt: TGCGCCAGCAGCCAAAGCGTCGGGAACACCGGGGAGCTGTTTTTT
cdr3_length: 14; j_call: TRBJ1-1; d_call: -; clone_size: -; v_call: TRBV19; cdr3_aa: CASSLRGVDTEAFF; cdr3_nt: TGTGCCAGTAGTCTTCGGGGGGTGGATACTGAAGCTTTCTTT
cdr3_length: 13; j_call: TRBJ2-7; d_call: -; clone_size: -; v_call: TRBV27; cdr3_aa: CASSLSPKREQYF; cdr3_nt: TGTGCCAGCAGTTTATCGCCGAAGCGCGAGCAGTACTTC
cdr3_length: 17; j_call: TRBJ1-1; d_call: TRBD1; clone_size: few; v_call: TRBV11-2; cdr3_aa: CASSLRTGGFRNTEAFF; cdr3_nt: TGTGCCAGCAGCTTGAGGACAGGGGGCTTCAGGAACACTGAAGCTTTCTTT
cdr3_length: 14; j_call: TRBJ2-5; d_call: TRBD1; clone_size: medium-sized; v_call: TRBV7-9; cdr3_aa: CASRSDRGVETQYF; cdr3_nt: TGTGCCAGCAGATCGGACAGGGGTGTAGAGACCCAGTACTTC
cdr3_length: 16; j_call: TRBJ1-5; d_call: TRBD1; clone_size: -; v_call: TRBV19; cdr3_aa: CASSGDRGYSNQPQHF; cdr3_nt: TGTGCCAGTAGTGGGGACAGGGGTTATAGCAATCAGCCCCAGCATTTT
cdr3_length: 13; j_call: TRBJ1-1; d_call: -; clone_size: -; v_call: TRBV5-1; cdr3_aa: CATRMGVNTEAFF; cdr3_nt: TGCGCCACCCGGATGGGAGTGAACACTGAAGCTTTCTTT
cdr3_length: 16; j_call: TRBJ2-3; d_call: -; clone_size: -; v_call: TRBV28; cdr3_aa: CASSPVGRDHTDTQYF; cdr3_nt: TGTGCCAGCAGCCCCGTCGGGCGGGACCACACAGATACGCAGTATTTT
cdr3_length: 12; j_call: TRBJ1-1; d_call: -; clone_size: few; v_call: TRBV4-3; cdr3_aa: CASSQDRQGAFF; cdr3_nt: TGCGCCAGCAGCCAAGACCGCCAGGGGGCTTTCTTT
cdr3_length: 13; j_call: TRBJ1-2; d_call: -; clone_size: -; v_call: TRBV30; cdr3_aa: CAHARAVDYGYTF; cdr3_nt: TGTGCCCACGCGAGGGCGGTCGACTATGGCTACACCTTC
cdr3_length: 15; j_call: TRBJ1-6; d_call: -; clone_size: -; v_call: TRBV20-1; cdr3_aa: CSAIGQLDGDSPLHF; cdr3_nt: TGCAGTGCTATCGGGCAGCTCGATGGGGATTCACCCCTCCACTTT
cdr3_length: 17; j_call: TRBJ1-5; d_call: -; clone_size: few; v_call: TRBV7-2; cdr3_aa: CASSYTPLSASNQPQHF; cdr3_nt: TGTGCCAGCAGCTATACCCCCCTGTCGGCCTCTAATCAGCCCCAGCATTTT
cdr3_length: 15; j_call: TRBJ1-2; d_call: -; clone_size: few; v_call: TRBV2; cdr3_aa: CATTSPQGAFRGYTF; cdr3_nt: TGTGCCACCACTTCCCCTCAGGGTGCGTTCCGAGGCTACACCTTC
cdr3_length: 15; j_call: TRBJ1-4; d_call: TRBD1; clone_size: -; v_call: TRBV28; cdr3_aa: CASSTLGTGYEKLFF; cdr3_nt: TGTGCCAGCAGTACCCTCGGGACAGGATATGAAAAACTGTTTTTT
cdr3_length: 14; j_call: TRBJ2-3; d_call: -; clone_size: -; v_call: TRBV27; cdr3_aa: CASSPSRGTDTQYF; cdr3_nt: TGTGCCAGCAGTCCCTCGCGAGGCACAGATACGCAGTATTTT
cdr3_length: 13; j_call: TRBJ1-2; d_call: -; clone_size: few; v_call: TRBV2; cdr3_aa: CASTPDSGYGYTF; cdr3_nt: TGTGCCAGCACCCCGGACAGTGGGTATGGCTACACCTTC
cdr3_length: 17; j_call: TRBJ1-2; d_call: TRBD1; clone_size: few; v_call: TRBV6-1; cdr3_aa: CASSLTGTGRESGGYTF; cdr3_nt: TGTGCCAGCAGTCTGACCGGGACAGGGAGAGAGTCTGGTGGCTACACCTTC
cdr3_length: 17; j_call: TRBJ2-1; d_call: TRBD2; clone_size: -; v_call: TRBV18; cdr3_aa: CASSPETSGLNYNEQFF; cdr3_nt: TGTGCCAGCTCACCAGAGACTAGCGGGTTAAACTACAATGAGCAGTTCTTC
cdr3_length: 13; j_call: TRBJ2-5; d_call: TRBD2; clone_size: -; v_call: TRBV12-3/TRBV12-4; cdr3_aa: CASGGTSKETQYF; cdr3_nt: TGTGCCAGCGGGGGGACTAGTAAAGAGACCCAGTACTTC
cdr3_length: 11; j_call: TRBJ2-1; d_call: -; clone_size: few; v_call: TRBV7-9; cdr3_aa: CASSLADEQFF; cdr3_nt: TGTGCCAGCAGCTTAGCGGATGAGCAGTTCTTC
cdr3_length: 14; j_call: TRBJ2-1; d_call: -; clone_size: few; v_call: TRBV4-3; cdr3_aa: CASSQPRAPREQFF; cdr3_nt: TGCGCCAGCAGCCAACCCCGGGCCCCCAGGGAGCAGTTCTTC
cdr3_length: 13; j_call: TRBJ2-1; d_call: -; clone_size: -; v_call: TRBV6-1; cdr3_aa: CASSERRYNEQFF; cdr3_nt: TGTGCCAGCAGTGAACGCCGGTACAATGAGCAGTTCTTC